This TCR beta chain was found in a study of T cell clonotyping in hematopoietic cell transplantation. Study observations and caveats: CD4 and CD8 repertoire contributions could not be separated without sorting.

Sequencing was performed with immunoSEQ multiplex PCR; in TCRdb, only in-frame clones are kept and a portion is missing. The table shows about 9,400 clones, with over 60% occurring only once. Turning to this clone: The antigen remains unidentified.

Germline values: CDR1 SGDLS, CDR2 YYNGEE. With 0 bases removed from V and 0 bases from J, the gap between germline ends came to 7 bases. This CDR3 comprises 16 residues. This receptor was obtained from a male patient aged 40-55 years who had an allogeneic stem cell transplant from a related donor, so the T cells may come from the graft donor. Some clones in this sample may be carry-over from other donors' samples. Source: PBMCs, taken 180 days after allogeneic stem cell transplant. This sequence joins TRBV9 and TRBJ1-6; D unresolved. The CDR3 loop is CASSVGPSSYNSPLHF. The CDR3 DNA reads as TGTGCCAGCAGCGTAGGTCCTAGCTCCTATAATTCACCCCTCCACTTT.